The 2 T cell receptor beta chains reported below all come from one sample, sequenced in a study of T cell changes during pregnancy in multiple sclerosis. Sequencing was performed with immunoSEQ multiplex PCR; in TCRdb, only in-frame clones are kept and a portion is missing. Seen here are about 42,000 clones, more than 85% observed once, and the top ten hold roughly 0.5%. The sequencing used CD4+ T cells from peripheral blood mononuclear cells, collected in the second trimester of pregnancy. The source of these receptors is a female donor in good health, enrolled as a control in a pregnancy study.

By its share, this clone is medium-sized. This chain joins TRBV4-2 and TRBJ1-2; 8 nucleotides match TRBD1. This CDR3 contains 15 residues. The V gene end was trimmed by 3 bases and the J gene end by 8 bases; junction bases not matched to a gene: 11. Germline CDR1 and CDR2: LGHNA and YNFKEQ. The CDR3 loop is CASSQAQGVVEGYTF. The DNA of the CDR3 is TGTGCCAGCAGCCAGGCACAGGGGGTTGTAGAGGGCTACACCTTC.

This sequence joins TRBV19 and TRBJ2-3, with D possibly TRBD2 on 5 matching bases. V lost 1 base to trimming and J lost 0 bases, with 5 bases between them. Germline V lookup: CDR1 LNHDA, CDR2 SQIVND (reference sequence). The CDR3 is 14 residues long. The CDR3 DNA is TGTGCCAGTAGTATAGGCGGGAGCACAGATACGCAGTATTTT. Its protein product is CASSIGGSTDTQYF.